The 24 T cell receptor beta chains below all came from one sample that was sequenced in a study of regulatory T cells in long-lasting Graves disease. Regarding time point: newly diagnosed GD, antithyroid drugs for less than 3 months. RNA from PBMCs was the source of the TCR library. Through Arm-PCR of CDR3 regions and iRepertoire HTBI primers, TCR beta libraries were built. TCRdb called the multiplex PCR reads again in MiXCR, with one record for every CDR3 protein. The profile covers 600,000 to 650,000 distinct CDR3 sequences, with less than 20% appearing a single time and about 17% taken by the ten largest. These data also featured in a second study, about T cells in Graves' hyperthyroidism and ophthalmopathy.

The sample consisted of peripheral blood mononuclear cells (PBMCs), taken at new diagnosis, from a patient treated with antithyroid drugs. The origin of the receptors is a woman in her twenties or thirties with Graves disease.

This clonotype was recorded many times. The rearrangement links TRBV12-5 to TRBJ1-2, with D tentatively TRBD1 (6 bases). The CDR3 length is 13 residues. Germline-derived CDR1 and CDR2 are LGHNT and FRNRAP. V lost 1 base to trimming and J lost 7 bases, with 10 bases between them. CDR3 sequence: CASGLGSGVGYTF. CDR3 DNA sequence: TGTGCTAGTGGTTTGGGGTCAGGGGTTGGCTACACCTTC.

This clonotype was observed at least ten times. J is TRBJ2-5 and V is TRBV20-1; D call uncertain. The ends were cut back, 5 bases at V and 4 bases at J, with 8 bases in the middle. CDR1 is DFQATT, CDR2 SNEGSKA, per germline (reference sequence). The CDR3 runs to 11 residues. CDR3: CSAPERETQYF. The CDR3 DNA reads as TGCAGTGCTCCTGAGCGAGAGACCCAGTACTTC.

Only a few counts were recorded for this clonotype. The J gene is TRBJ1-3, the V gene TRBV15, with a possible D match to TRBD1 (5 bases). The CDR3 extends over 16 amino acids. Trimming removed 4 bases from V and 0 bases from J, with 13 bases in between. Germline-derived CDR1 and CDR2 are LNHNV and YYDKDF (reference sequence). As DNA, the CDR3 is TGTGCCACCAGCATGCCCTGGGGGACCTCTGGAAACACCATATATTTT. It encodes CATSMPWGTSGNTIYF. The complete variable domain, with remaining parts taken from reference TRBV15 and TRBJ1-3, reads DAMVIQNPRYQVTQFGKPVTLSCSQTLNHNVMYWYQQKSSQAPKLLFHYYDKDFNNEADTPDNFQSRRPNTSFCFLDIRSPGLGDTAMYLCATSMPWGTSGNTIYFGEGSWLTVV.

This clonotype has a count of ten or more. The chain uses TRBV27 and TRBJ1-5; D ambiguous. V dropped 5 bases and J dropped 5 bases, with 13 bases sitting between them. Germline V lookup: CDR1 MNHEY, CDR2 SMNVEV (reference sequence). The CDR3 has 14 amino acids. Here the CDR3 reads CASSPLGVYQPQHF. For the CDR3, the DNA is TGTGCCAGCAGTCCCCTTGGGGTTTATCAGCCCCAGCATTTT.

The chain carries TRBV20-1 and TRBJ2-1, with D unresolved. The CDR3 has 16 residues. Germline CDR1 DFQATT, CDR2 SNEGSKA (reference sequence). V dropped 1 base and J dropped 5 bases, with 18 bases sitting between them. CDR3 loop: CSARGAWWESNNEQFF. Written as DNA, the CDR3 is TGCAGTGCTAGAGGGGCGTGGTGGGAATCTAACAATGAGCAGTTCTTC.

This clonotype occurred a few times. J is TRBJ2-7 and V is TRBV6-5, with D perhaps TRBD1 or TRBD2 (6 bases each). The CDR3 has 14 amino acids. The germline V gene encodes CDR1 MNHEY and CDR2 SVGAGI. V lost 2 bases to trimming and J lost 1 base, with 9 bases between them. The CDR3 nucleotides are TGTGCCAGCAGTTACGGCGGGACATCCTACGAGCAGTACTTC. This encodes CASSYGGTSYEQYF.

This clonotype was detected a few times. V and J are TRBV19 and TRBJ1-1; unclear D gene. Germline assignment: CDR1 LNHDA and CDR2 SQIVND (reference sequence). V lost 6 bases and J 5 bases, leaving 16 bases between the germline ends. The CDR3 has 14 amino acids. CDR3: CASRRGQVQTEAFF. For the CDR3, the DNA is TGTGCCAGTAGGCGGGGTCAAGTTCAAACTGAAGCTTTCTTT.

This clonotype was observed at least ten times. The chain joins TRBV28 to TRBJ1-5; D may be TRBD1 (5 bases). Germline CDR1 and CDR2: MDHEN and SYDVKM. CDR3 length equals 17 residues. V lost 5 bases to trimming and J lost 7 bases, with 24 bases between them. The chain's CDR3 is CASSPLGAGQPGQPQHF. CDR3 nucleotide sequence: TGTGCCAGCAGTCCCCTCGGGGCAGGCCAACCGGGACAGCCCCAGCATTTT. Variable domain in full (rest from reference TRBV28 and TRBJ1-5): DVKVTQSSRYLVKRTGEKVFLECVQDMDHENMFWYRQDPGLGLRLIYFSYDVKMKEKGDIPEGYSVSREKKERFSLILESASTNQTSMYLCASSPLGAGQPGQPQHFGDGTRLSIL.

The chain links TRBV20-1 to TRBJ2-1, with 8 bases lining up with TRBD2. Germline V gives CDR1 DFQATT, CDR2 SNEGSKA (reference sequence). The CDR3 runs 14 residues. Trimming removed 3 bases from V and 7 bases from J; junction bases left unmatched: 8. CDR3 bases: TGCAGTGCTAGTGTAAGCGGGAGATTGAATGAGCAGTTCTTC. This encodes CSASVSGRLNEQFF.

This clonotype showed up many times. The chain uses TRBV2 and TRBJ2-3; D unclear. Germline V CDR1 and CDR2: SNHLY, FYNNEI. The CDR3 has 13 residues. The germline V and J ends were trimmed by 7 bases and 2 bases, with 10 bases remaining between them. CDR3 coding DNA: TGTGCCAGCACGCCGCACTCCACAGATACGCAGTATTTT. It is translated as CASTPHSTDTQYF.

The table lists this clonotype with many counts. The rearrangement uses TRBV2 and TRBJ2-7, with D tentatively TRBD1 (6 bases). Germline CDR1 SNHLY, CDR2 FYNNEI. This CDR3 has 16 amino acids. V was trimmed by 5 bases and J by 0 bases, leaving 17 bases between them. CDR3: CASSQPTGPSSYEQYF. For the CDR3, the DNA is TGTGCCAGCAGTCAACCGACAGGCCCCAGCTCCTACGAGCAGTACTTC.

This clonotype has a handful of counts. This chain uses TRBV24-1 with TRBJ2-1; TRBD1 agrees at 8 bases. Germline V gene lookup returns CDR1 KGHDR and CDR2 SFDVKD. This CDR3 spans 13 amino acids. The ends lost 0 bases at V and 11 bases at J; junction bases unmatched: 2. CDR3: CATSDLDRGKQFF. For the CDR3, the DNA is TGTGCCACCAGTGATTTGGACAGGGGTAAGCAGTTCTTC.

Details on this clonotype: With a much larger clone just one base away, this may be a read error. The missing conserved phenylalanine or tryptophan at the end of this CDR3 makes a read error likely. The chain uses TRBV20-1 and TRBJ2-1, with D maybe TRBD2 (6 bases). Trimming shortened V by 3 bases and J by 8 bases, and 20 bases separated the two germline ends. Germline lookup yields CDR1 DFQATT and CDR2 SNEGSKA (reference sequence). The CDR3 totals 15 residues. The CDR3 is CSASLGVTSTDEQFS. CDR3 bases: TGCAGTGCTAGTCTGGGGGTAACTAGCACCGATGAGCAGTTCTCC.

This sequence joins TRBV30 and TRBJ2-3, with TRBD2 matching 7 bases. V lost 0 bases, J lost 3 bases, and 9 bases stayed unmatched. Germline-derived CDR1 and CDR2 are GTSNPN and SVGIG (reference sequence). The CDR3 is made up of 16 amino acids. The CDR3 loop reads CAWSVWASGQTDTQYF. The CDR3 DNA sequence: TGTGCCTGGAGTGTATGGGCTAGCGGACAAACAGATACGCAGTATTTT. Complete variable domain (other parts from reference TRBV30 and TRBJ2-3): SQTIHQWPATLVQPVGSPLSLECTVEGTSNPNLYWYRQAAGRGLQLLFYSVGIGQISSEVPQNLSASRPQDRQFILSSKKLLLSDSGFYLCAWSVWASGQTDTQYFGPGTRLTVL.

This clonotype showed up many times. V and J are TRBV28 and TRBJ2-7, with 11 bases identical to TRBD1. Germline V gives CDR1 MDHEN, CDR2 SYDVKM. The CDR3 length is 17 residues. V lost 3 bases and J lost 5; bases outside the gene matches: 12. The CDR3 sequence: CASSFMFPGQGAHEQYF. The DNA of the CDR3 is TGTGCCAGCAGTTTCATGTTTCCCGGACAGGGGGCCCACGAGCAGTACTTC.

This clonotype occurred a few times. V is TRBV28 and J is TRBJ1-4; D might be TRBD1 (6 bases). Trimming took off 8 bases at V and 7 bases at J, with 14 bases between the two ends. The CDR3 contains 13 residues. Germline V gene data show CDR1 as MDHEN and CDR2 as SYDVKM. CDR3 region: CASWGLPGEKLFF. CDR3 DNA: TGTGCCAGCTGGGGGCTTCCGGGTGAAAAACTGTTTTTT.

This clonotype has at least ten counts. V and J are TRBV7-2 and TRBJ2-7; 7 bases fit TRBD1. This CDR3 has 13 residues. V shed 4 bases and J 3 bases; nucleotides not matched to a gene: 3. Per the germline V gene, CDR1 is SGHTA and CDR2 is FQGNSA. The CDR3: CASSWTGNYEQYF. The CDR3 nucleotides are TGTGCCAGCAGCTGGACAGGAAACTACGAGCAGTACTTC.

V usage is TRBV4-1 and J usage is TRBJ2-5, with 7 bases fitting TRBD1. Per germline, CDR1 MGHRA and CDR2 YSYEKL. The V and J ends lost 0 bases and 2 bases, in that order; junction bases with no gene match: 3. CDR3 length: 15 residues. The CDR3 DNA sequence: TGCGCCAGCAGCCAAGATGGACAGGCTCAAGAGACCCAGTACTTC. The encoded protein is CASSQDGQAQETQYF.

Only a few counts were recorded for this clonotype. This chain connects TRBV28 to TRBJ1-3; maybe TRBD1 (6 bases). V dropped 6 bases and J dropped 0 bases, with 21 bases sitting between them. The CDR3 extends over 18 amino acids. CDR1 and CDR2 (germline): MDHEN, SYDVKM. DNA of the CDR3: TGTGCCAGCAGATCGAAGAAAGGGACATCTCGCTCTGGAAACACCATATATTTT. Translating gives CASRSKKGTSRSGNTIYF.

J is TRBJ2-7 and V is TRBV20-1; no definite D call. Germline loops: CDR1 DFQATT, CDR2 SNEGSKA (reference sequence). V lost 1 base and J 3 bases, leaving 7 bases between the germline ends. The CDR3 spans 12 residues. CDR3 sequence (DNA): TGCAGTGCTAGAGTCGGTATCTACGAGCAGTACTTC. Protein: CSARVGIYEQYF.

The genes are TRBV7-2 and TRBJ2-7; D is tentatively TRBD1 or TRBD2 (5 bases each). V shed 5 bases and J shed 2 bases, with 16 bases lying between them. The germline CDR1 and CDR2 sequences are SGHTA and FQGNSA. CDR3 length equals 15 residues. The DNA of the CDR3 is TGTGCCAGCAGCGCCCGGGACCTAGGTCCCTACGAGCAGTACTTC. This codes for CASSARDLGPYEQYF.

This clonotype was observed many times. The genes are TRBV5-5 and TRBJ2-5, with 7 bases identical to TRBD2. The CDR3 contains 14 residues. V was clipped by 4 bases and J by 4 bases; unmatched bases: 7. In germline, CDR1 is SGHKS, CDR2 YYEKEE (reference sequence). The CDR3 sequence: CASSHGLGPETQYF. Here the CDR3 DNA reads TGTGCCAGCAGCCACGGACTAGGTCCAGAGACCCAGTACTTC.

This clonotype has a count of ten or more. The chain joins TRBV2 to TRBJ1-2, with unresolved D. Trimming removed 8 bases from V and 8 bases from J, with 9 bases in between. CDR3 length: 10 residues. The germline gives CDR1 SNHLY, CDR2 FYNNEI. The CDR3 bases are TGTGCCAGCGGGGAGGTCGGCTACACCTTC. Translated: CASGEVGYTF. The full variable domain, with the rest looked up from reference TRBV2 and TRBJ1-2, is EPEVTQTPSHQVTQMGQEVILRCVPISNHLYFYWYRQILGQKVEFLVSFYNNEISEKSEIFDDQFSVERPDGSNFTLKIRSTKLEDSAMYFCASGEVGYTFGSGTRLTVV.

The chain has TRBV24-1 and TRBJ2-2; D call uncertain. With 2 bases removed from V and 4 bases from J, the gap between germline ends came to 16 bases. The CDR3 loop spans 17 amino acids. From germline, CDR1 is KGHDR and CDR2 SFDVKD. The DNA of the CDR3 is TGTGCCACCAGTGATTGGGTAGCCGGAGTGGGCACCGGGGAGCTGTTTTTT. Its translation is CATSDWVAGVGTGELFF.